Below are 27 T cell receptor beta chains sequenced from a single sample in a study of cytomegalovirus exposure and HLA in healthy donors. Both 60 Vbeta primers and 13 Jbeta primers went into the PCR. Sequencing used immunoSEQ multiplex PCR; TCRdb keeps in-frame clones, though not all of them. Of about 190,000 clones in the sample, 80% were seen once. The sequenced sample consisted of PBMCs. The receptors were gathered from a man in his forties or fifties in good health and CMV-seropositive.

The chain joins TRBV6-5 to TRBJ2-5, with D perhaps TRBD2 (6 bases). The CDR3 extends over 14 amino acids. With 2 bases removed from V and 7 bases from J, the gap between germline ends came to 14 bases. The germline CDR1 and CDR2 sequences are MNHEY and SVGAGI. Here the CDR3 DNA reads TGTGCCAGCAGTTACCCCGGGACCGGGGGGACCCAGTACTTC. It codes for CASSYPGTGGTQYF.

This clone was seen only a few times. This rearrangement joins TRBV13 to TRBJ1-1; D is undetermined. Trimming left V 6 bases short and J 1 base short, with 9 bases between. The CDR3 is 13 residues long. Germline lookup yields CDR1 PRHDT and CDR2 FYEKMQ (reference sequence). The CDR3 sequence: CASRFTENTEAFF. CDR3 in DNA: TGTGCCAGCAGATTTACAGAGAACACTGAAGCTTTCTTT. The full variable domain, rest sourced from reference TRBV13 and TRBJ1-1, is AAGVIQSPRHLIKEKRETATLKCYPIPRHDTVYWYQQGPGQDPQFLISFYEKMQSDKGSIPDRFSAQQFSDYHSELNMSSLELGDSALYFCASRFTENTEAFFGQGTRLTVV.

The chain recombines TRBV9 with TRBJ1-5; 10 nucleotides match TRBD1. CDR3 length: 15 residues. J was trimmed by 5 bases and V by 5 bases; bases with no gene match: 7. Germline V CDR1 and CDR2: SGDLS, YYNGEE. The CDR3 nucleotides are TGTGCCAGCAGTCTGACAGGGGGCGCCGATCAGCCCCAGCATTTT. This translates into CASSLTGGADQPQHF.

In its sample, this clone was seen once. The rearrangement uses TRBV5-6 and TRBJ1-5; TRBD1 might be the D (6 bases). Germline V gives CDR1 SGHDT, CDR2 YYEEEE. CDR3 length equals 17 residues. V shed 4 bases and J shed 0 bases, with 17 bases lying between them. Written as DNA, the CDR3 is TGTGCCAGCAGCGCAAACTCCGGGACAAATAGCAATCAGCCCCAGCATTTT. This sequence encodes CASSANSGTNSNQPQHF.

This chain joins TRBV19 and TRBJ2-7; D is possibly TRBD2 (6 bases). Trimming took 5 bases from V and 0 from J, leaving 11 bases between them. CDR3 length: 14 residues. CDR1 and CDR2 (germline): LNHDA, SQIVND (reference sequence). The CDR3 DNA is TGTGCCAGTAGTCAAGCCGGGGGCTCCTACGAGCAGTACTTC. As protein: CASSQAGGSYEQYF.

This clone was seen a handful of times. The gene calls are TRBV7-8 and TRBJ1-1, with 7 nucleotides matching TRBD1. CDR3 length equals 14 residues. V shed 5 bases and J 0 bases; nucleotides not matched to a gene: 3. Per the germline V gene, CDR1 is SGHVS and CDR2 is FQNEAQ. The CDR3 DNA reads TGTGCCAGCAGCATCGGGACAGTGAACACTGAAGCTTTCTTT. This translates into CASSIGTVNTEAFF. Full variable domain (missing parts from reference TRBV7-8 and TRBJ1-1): GAGVSQSPRYKVAKRGQDVALRCDPISGHVSLFWYQQALGQGPEFLTYFQNEAQLDKSGLPSDRFFAERPEGSVSTLKIQRTQQEDSAVYLCASSIGTVNTEAFFGQGTRLTVV.

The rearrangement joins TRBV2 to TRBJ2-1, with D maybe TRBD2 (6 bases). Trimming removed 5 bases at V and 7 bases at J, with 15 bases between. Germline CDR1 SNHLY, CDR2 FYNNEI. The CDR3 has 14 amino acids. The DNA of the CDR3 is TGTGCCAGCAGTCGGGACTGGACTTTGAATGAGCAGTTCTTC. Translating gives CASSRDWTLNEQFF. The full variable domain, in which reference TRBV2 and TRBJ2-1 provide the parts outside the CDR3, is EPEVTQTPSHQVTQMGQEVILRCVPISNHLYFYWYRQILGQKVEFLVSFYNNEISEKSEIFDDQFSVERPDGSNFTLKIRSTKLEDSAMYFCASSRDWTLNEQFFGPGTRLTVL.

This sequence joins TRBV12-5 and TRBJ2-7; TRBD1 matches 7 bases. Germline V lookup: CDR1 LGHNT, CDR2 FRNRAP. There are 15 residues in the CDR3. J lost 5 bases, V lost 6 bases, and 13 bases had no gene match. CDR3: CASGEPQGVRNEQYF. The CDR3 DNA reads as TGTGCTAGTGGCGAACCTCAGGGGGTGAGGAACGAGCAGTACTTC.

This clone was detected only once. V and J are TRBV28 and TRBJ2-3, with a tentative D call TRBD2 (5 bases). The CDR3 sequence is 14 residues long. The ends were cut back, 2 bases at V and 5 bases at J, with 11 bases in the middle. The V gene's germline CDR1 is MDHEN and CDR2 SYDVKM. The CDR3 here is CASSLNGVGDTQYF. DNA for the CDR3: TGTGCCAGCAGTTTAAACGGGGTGGGAGATACGCAGTATTTT.

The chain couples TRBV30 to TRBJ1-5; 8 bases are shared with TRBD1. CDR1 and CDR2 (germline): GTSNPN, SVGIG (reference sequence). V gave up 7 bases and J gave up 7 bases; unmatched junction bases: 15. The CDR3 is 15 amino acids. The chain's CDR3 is CAYSRGLGKKQPQHF. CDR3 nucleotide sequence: TGTGCCTACTCCAGGGGGCTGGGAAAAAAACAGCCCCAGCATTTT.

DNA of the CDR3: TGCGCCAGCAGAGAGGGGGCAAATGAAAAACTGTTTTTT. This sequence encodes CASREGANEKLFF. The rearrangement uses TRBV10-2 and TRBJ1-4, with 7 bases identical to TRBD1. Germline CDR1 and CDR2: WSHSY and SAAADI. J gave up 5 bases and V 6 bases, and 3 bases lay outside the gene matches. CDR3 length: 13 residues.

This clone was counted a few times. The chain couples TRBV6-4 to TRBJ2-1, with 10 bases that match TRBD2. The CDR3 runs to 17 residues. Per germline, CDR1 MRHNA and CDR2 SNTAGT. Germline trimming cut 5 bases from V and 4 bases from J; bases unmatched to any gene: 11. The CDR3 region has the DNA TGTGCCAGCAGTACAGAAGCGGGGGGGCTCTCTTACAATGAGCAGTTCTTC. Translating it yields CASSTEAGGLSYNEQFF.

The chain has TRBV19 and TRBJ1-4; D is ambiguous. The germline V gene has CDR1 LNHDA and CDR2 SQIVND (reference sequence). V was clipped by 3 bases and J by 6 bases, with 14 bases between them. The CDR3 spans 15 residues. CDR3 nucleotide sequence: TGTGCCAGTAGTATGGGAGGGAATTCAGATGAAAAACTGTTTTTT. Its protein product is CASSMGGNSDEKLFF.

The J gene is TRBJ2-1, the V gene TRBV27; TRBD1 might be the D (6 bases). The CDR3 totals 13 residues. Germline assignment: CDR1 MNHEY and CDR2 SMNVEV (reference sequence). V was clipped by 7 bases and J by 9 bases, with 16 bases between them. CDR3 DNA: TGTGCCAGCAAACGGGTAGGGGGTGGTGAGCAGTTCTTC. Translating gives CASKRVGGGEQFF.

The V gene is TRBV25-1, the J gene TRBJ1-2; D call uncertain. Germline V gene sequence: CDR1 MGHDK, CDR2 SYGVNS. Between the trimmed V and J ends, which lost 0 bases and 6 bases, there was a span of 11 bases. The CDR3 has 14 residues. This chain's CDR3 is CASSEYAGFNGYTF. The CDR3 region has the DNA TGTGCCAGCAGTGAATATGCGGGGTTTAATGGCTACACCTTC.

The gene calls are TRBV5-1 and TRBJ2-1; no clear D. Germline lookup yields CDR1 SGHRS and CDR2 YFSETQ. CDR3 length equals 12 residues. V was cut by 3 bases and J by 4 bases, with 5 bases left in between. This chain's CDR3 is CASSSTYNEQFF. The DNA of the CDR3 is TGCGCCAGCAGCTCGACTTACAATGAGCAGTTCTTC. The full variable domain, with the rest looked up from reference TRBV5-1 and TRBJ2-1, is KAGVTQTPRYLIKTRGQQVTLSCSPISGHRSVSWYQQTPGQGLQFLFEYFSETQRNKGNFPGRFSGRQFSNSRSEMNVSTLELGDSALYLCASSSTYNEQFFGPGTRLTVL.

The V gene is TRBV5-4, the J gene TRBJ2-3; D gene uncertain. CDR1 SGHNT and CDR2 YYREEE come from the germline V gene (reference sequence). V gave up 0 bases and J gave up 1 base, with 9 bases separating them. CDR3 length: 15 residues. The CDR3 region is CASSLALAGTDTQYF. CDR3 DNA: TGTGCCAGCAGCTTGGCGTTAGCTGGCACAGATACGCAGTATTTT.

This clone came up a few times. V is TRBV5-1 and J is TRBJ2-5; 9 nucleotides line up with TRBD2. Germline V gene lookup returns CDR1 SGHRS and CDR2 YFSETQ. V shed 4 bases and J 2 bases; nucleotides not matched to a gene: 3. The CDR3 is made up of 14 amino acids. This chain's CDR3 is CASSGSGGQETQYF. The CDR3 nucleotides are TGCGCCAGCAGCGGTAGCGGGGGTCAAGAGACCCAGTACTTC.

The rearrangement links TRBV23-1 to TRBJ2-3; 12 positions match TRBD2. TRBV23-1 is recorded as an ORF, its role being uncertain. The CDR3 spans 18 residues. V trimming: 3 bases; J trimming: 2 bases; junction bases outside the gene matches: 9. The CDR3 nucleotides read TGCGCCAGCAGTCAGACATTTGGGACTAGCGGGTCCACAGATACGCAGTATTTT. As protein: CASSQTFGTSGSTDTQYF.

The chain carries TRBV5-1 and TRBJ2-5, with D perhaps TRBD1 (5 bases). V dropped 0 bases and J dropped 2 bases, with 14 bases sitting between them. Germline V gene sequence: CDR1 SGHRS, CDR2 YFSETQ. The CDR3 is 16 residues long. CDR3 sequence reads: CASSLEGFYTQETQYF. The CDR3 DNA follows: TGCGCCAGCAGCTTGGAGGGGTTCTACACTCAAGAGACCCAGTACTTC.

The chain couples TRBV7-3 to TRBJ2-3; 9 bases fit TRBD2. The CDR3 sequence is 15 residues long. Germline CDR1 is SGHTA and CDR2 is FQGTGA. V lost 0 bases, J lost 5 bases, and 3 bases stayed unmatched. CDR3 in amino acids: CASSLTSGGGDTQYF. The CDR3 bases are TGTGCCAGCAGCTTAACTAGCGGGGGAGGAGATACGCAGTATTTT.

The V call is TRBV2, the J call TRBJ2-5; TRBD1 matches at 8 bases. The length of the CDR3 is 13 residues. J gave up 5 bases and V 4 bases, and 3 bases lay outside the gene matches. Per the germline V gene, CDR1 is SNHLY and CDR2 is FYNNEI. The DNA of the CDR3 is TGTGCCAGCAGTGGGACAGGGCGGGAGACCCAGTACTTC. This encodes CASSGTGRETQYF. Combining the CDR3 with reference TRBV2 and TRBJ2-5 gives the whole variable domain EPEVTQTPSHQVTQMGQEVILRCVPISNHLYFYWYRQILGQKVEFLVSFYNNEISEKSEIFDDQFSVERPDGSNFTLKIRSTKLEDSAMYFCASSGTGRETQYFGPGTRLLVL.

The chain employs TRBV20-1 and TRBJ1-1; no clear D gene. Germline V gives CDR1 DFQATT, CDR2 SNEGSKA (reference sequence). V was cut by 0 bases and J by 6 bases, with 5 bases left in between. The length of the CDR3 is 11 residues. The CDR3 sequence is CSARDGPEAFF. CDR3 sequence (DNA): TGCAGTGCTAGAGATGGCCCTGAAGCTTTCTTT.

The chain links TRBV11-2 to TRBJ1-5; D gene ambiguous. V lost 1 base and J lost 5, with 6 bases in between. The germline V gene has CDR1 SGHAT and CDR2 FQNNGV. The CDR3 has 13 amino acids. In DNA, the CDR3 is TGTGCCAGCAGCTTAGTCGGGGATCAGCCCCAGCATTTT. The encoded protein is CASSLVGDQPQHF.

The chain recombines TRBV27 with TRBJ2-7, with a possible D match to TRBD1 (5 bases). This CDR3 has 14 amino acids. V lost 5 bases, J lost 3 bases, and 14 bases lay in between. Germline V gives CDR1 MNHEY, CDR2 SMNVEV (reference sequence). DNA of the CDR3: TGTGCCAGCAGTACACTGGACAAGATCTACGAGCAGTACTTC. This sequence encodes CASSTLDKIYEQYF.

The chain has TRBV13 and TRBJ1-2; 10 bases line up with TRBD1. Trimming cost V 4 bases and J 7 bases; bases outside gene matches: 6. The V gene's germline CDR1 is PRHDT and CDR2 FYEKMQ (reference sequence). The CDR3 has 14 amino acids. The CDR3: CASSSGTGDSGYTF. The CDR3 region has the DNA TGTGCCAGCAGCTCCGGGACAGGGGATAGTGGCTACACCTTC.

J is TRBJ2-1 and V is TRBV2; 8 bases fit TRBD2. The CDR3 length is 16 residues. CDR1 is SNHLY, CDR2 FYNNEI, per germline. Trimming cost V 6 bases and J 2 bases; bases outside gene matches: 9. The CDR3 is CASRQSTSGAYNEQFF. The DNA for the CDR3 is TGTGCCAGCAGGCAAAGTACTAGCGGTGCCTACAATGAGCAGTTCTTC. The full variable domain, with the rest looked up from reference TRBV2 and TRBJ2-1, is EPEVTQTPSHQVTQMGQEVILRCVPISNHLYFYWYRQILGQKVEFLVSFYNNEISEKSEIFDDQFSVERPDGSNFTLKIRSTKLEDSAMYFCASRQSTSGAYNEQFFGPGTRLTVL.